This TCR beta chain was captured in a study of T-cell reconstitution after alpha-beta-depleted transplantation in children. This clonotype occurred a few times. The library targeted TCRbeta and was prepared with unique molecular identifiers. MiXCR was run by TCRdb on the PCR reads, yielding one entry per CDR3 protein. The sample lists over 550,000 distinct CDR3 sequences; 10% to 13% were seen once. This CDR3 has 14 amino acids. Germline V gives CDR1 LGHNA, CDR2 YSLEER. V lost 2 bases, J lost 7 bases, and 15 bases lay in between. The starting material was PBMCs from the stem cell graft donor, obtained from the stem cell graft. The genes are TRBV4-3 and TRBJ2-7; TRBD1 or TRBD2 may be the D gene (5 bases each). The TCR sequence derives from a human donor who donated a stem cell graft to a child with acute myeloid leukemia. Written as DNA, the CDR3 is TGCGCCAGCAGCCAAAGGGGCGTCCGGGAAGAGCAGTACTTC. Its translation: CASSQRGVREEQYF.